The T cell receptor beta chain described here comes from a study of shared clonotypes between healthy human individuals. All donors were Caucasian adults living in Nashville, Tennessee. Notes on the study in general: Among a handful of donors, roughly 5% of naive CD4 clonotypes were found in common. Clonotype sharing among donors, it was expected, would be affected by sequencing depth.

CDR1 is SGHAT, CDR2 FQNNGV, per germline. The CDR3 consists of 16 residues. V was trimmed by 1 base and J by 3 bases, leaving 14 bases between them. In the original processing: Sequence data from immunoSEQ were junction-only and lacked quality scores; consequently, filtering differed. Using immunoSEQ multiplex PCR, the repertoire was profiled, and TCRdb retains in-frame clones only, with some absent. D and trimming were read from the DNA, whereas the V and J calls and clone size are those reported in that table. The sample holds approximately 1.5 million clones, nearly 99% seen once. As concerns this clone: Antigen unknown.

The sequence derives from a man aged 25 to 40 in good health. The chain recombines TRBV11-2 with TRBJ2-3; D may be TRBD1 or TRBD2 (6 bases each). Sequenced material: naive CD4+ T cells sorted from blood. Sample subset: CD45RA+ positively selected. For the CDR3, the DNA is TGTGCCAGCAGCTTAGGTGGGGGGCCAGGGACAGATACGCAGTATTTT. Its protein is CASSLGGGPGTDTQYF. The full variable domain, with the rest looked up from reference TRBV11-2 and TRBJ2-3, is EAGVAQSPRYKIIEKRQSVAFWCNPISGHATLYWYQQILGQGPKLLIQFQNNGVVDDSQLPKDRFSAERLKGVDSTLKIQPAKLEDSAVYLCASSLGGGPGTDTQYFGPGTRLTVL.